Listed below are T cell receptor beta chains from one sample, sequenced in a study of CD8+ T cells in alopecia areata. Sequencing was performed with immunoSEQ multiplex PCR; in TCRdb, only in-frame clones are kept and a portion is missing. The sample includes around 140,000 clones, roughly 50% of them seen just once. Sample: CD8+ T cells sorted from blood, taken at week 4, from a patient treated with tofacitinib. Source of these receptors: a human donor with alopecia areata. Both conserved end residues are trimmed from each CDR3. A D gene is named only where the DNA matches it firmly.

v_call	j_call	d_call	cdr3_aa
TRBV29-1	TRBJ2-6	NA	SVEVAGANVLT
TRBV9	TRBJ2-3	NA	ASSPPPPADTQY
TRBV27	TRBJ2-5	NA	ASSSLVGQETQY
TRBV7-9	TRBJ1-6	NA	ASSLAADRIH
TRBV9	TRBJ2-5	NA	ASSVGGRGETQY
TRBV27	TRBJ2-5	TRBD1	ASSPRTGQETQY
TRBV27	TRBJ1-2	NA	ASSPVGIYGYT
TRBV29-1	TRBJ1-1	NA	SVDQNTEAF
TRBV19	TRBJ2-7	TRBD1	ASSTWDRVNEQY
TRBV4-2	TRBJ2-7	NA	ASSQDLEGQLSYEQY
TRBV5-1	TRBJ1-2	TRBD1	ASSLAGTGIWGYT
TRBV6-5	TRBJ1-5	NA	ASSSPNQGKPQH
TRBV15	TRBJ1-2	NA	ATSIQSMNYGYT
TRBV4-3	TRBJ2-7	TRBD2	ASSLRLAPSYEQY
TRBV6-5	TRBJ2-7	TRBD1	ASSRQGEHEQY
TRBV27	TRBJ2-1	NA	ASSPLSYNEQF
TRBV30	TRBJ2-3	NA	AWSVPGRSTDTQY
TRBV13	TRBJ1-1	NA	ASSSRGAKRAEAF
TRBV30	TRBJ1-5	NA	AWSGLTFGQPQH
TRBV7-8	TRBJ1-6	NA	ASSSTGQYDSPLH
TRBV10-3	TRBJ2-7	TRBD1	AISGDSSYEQY
TRBV6-5	TRBJ1-2	NA	ASSYGGDYGYT